This T cell receptor (beta chain) appears in the sequencing data of a study of T cells in Graves' hyperthyroidism and ophthalmopathy. Study results and limitations: The model identified upcoming ophthalmopathy a median around 6 months ahead of onset.

The V and J ends lost 0 bases and 6 bases, in that order; junction bases with no gene match: 3. Germline V gives CDR1 SGHRS, CDR2 YFSETQ. There are 16 residues in the CDR3. Authors of the study amplified TCR beta CDR3 regions from RNA transcripts. The HTBI set primed first-round TCR CDR3 RT-PCR. TCRdb passed the multiplex PCR reads through MiXCR, listing each CDR3 protein once. The repertoire holds approximately 560,000 distinct CDR3 sequences, with about a sixth as singletons. On this clonotype itself: The antigen remains undetermined.

The chain employs TRBV5-1 and TRBJ2-1; 13 bases line up with TRBD2. Sequencing was done on a sample of blood. The origin of this receptor is a woman under 40 with Graves' hyperthyroidism. The CDR3 here is CASSLETSGRSNEQFF. As DNA, the CDR3 is TGCGCCAGCAGCTTGGAGACTAGCGGGAGGTCCAATGAGCAGTTCTTC. The whole variable domain, filled in from reference TRBV5-1 and TRBJ2-1, reads KAGVTQTPRYLIKTRGQQVTLSCSPISGHRSVSWYQQTPGQGLQFLFEYFSETQRNKGNFPGRFSGRQFSNSRSEMNVSTLELGDSALYLCASSLETSGRSNEQFFGPGTRLTVL.